These 27 T cell receptor beta chains were sequenced from one sample in a study of graft-versus-host responses after intestinal transplantation. No antigens are known for them. TCRdb's copy holds only in-frame clones and misses some; the assay was immunoSEQ multiplex PCR. The sample holds more than 80,000 clones, roughly 90% seen once. The specimen comprised unstimulated CD4+ T cells sorted from spleen or lymph node cells, sampled before transplant. The receptors were gathered from a human donor who was the organ donor for an intestinal transplant.

The chain recombines TRBV10-3 with TRBJ1-5; 7 bases match TRBD1. The CDR3 contains 14 residues. J gave up 2 bases and V 2 bases, and 0 bases lay outside the gene matches. The germline V gene has CDR1 ENHRY and CDR2 SYGVKD. The CDR3 here is CAISETGGNQPQHF. CDR3 DNA: TGTGCCATCAGTGAGACAGGGGGCAATCAGCCCCAGCATTTT.

This clone has just one count. The rearrangement uses TRBV9 and TRBJ2-3, with 8 bases that match TRBD2. V lost 4 bases to trimming and J lost 2 bases; unmatched junction nucleotides: 12. Germline V gives CDR1 SGDLS, CDR2 YYNGEE. This CDR3 spans 17 amino acids. CDR3 region: CASSPHGGGGYTDTQYF. DNA of the CDR3: TGTGCCAGCAGCCCACACGGGGGCGGGGGGTACACAGATACGCAGTATTTT. Together with reference TRBV9 and TRBJ2-3, the CDR3 gives the full variable domain: DSGVTQTPKHLITATGQRVTLRCSPRSGDLSVYWYQQSLDQGLQFLIQYYNGEERAKGNILERFSAQQFPDLHSELNLSSLELGDSALYFCASSPHGGGGYTDTQYFGPGTRLTVL.

The chain couples TRBV6-1 to TRBJ1-2; D may be TRBD1 (5 bases). V lost 3 bases and J lost 8, with 16 bases in between. Germline CDR1 MNHNS, CDR2 SASEGT. The CDR3 sequence is 14 residues long. The CDR3 here is CASSDSKGEQGYTF. The CDR3 DNA sequence: TGTGCCAGCAGTGACTCGAAAGGGGAACAAGGCTACACCTTC.

The chain has TRBV6-6 and TRBJ1-1; D perhaps matches TRBD1 (5 bases). The V gene lost 6 bases and the J gene lost 4 bases, with 12 bases spanning the gap. Germline loops: CDR1 MNHNY, CDR2 SVGAGI (reference sequence). The length of the CDR3 is 13 residues. CDR3 in DNA: TGTGCCAGCAGGTGGGGCGTACTCACTGAAGCTTTCTTT. Translating gives CASRWGVLTEAFF.

The rearrangement joins TRBV5-1 to TRBJ1-1, with 10 bases that match TRBD1. The CDR3 extends over 17 amino acids. From germline, CDR1 is SGHRS and CDR2 YFSETQ. V was clipped by 0 bases and J by 3 bases; unmatched bases: 8. Here the CDR3 DNA reads TGCGCCAGCAGCTTGGTACTGGGGACAGGGGATCACACTGAAGCTTTCTTT. Protein: CASSLVLGTGDHTEAFF.

V gene TRBV5-1 combines with J gene TRBJ2-1, with a possible D match to TRBD2 (5 bases). Trimming shortened V by 1 base and J by 5 bases, and 10 bases separated the two germline ends. CDR3 length: 14 residues. Per germline, CDR1 SGHRS and CDR2 YFSETQ. CDR3 DNA: TGCGCCAGCAGCTTGTACCTAGCCGACAATGAGCAGTTCTTC. As protein: CASSLYLADNEQFF. The full variable domain, in which reference TRBV5-1 and TRBJ2-1 provide the parts outside the CDR3, is KAGVTQTPRYLIKTRGQQVTLSCSPISGHRSVSWYQQTPGQGLQFLFEYFSETQRNKGNFPGRFSGRQFSNSRSEMNVSTLELGDSALYLCASSLYLADNEQFFGPGTRLTVL.

Only a few counts were recorded for this clone. The chain carries TRBV4-1 and TRBJ2-3; maybe TRBD2 (6 bases). V was pared by 0 bases and J by 8 bases, with 18 bases between. The CDR3 totals 16 residues. Germline V CDR1 and CDR2: MGHRA, YSYEKL. Written as DNA, the CDR3 is TGCGCCAGCAGCCAAGATTCAGGACTACGCATCGGTACGCAGTATTTT. It translates to CASSQDSGLRIGTQYF.

The chain links TRBV11-3 to TRBJ2-7; D not resolved. Germline CDR1 SGHNT, CDR2 YENEEA. CDR3 length: 13 residues. Between the trimmed V and J ends, which lost 5 bases and 8 bases, there was a span of 16 bases. DNA for the CDR3: TGTGCCAGCAGCCCTCGGCCAGGTGAGAAGCAGTACTTC. Translated: CASSPRPGEKQYF.

The chain recombines TRBV6-5 with TRBJ1-4, with no clear D. The V gene lost 6 bases and the J gene lost 3 bases, with 14 bases spanning the gap. The CDR3 contains 15 residues. CDR1 is MNHEY and CDR2 is SVGAGI in the germline V gene. In nucleotides, the CDR3 is TGTGCCAGCAGCCCCATTCGTCCAGCTAATGAAAAACTGTTTTTT. Encoded protein: CASSPIRPANEKLFF.

To note about this clone: One junction end does not reproduce the germline sequence, and a read error may be involved. The genes are TRBV11-3 and TRBJ2-3; the D gene is possibly TRBD1 (6 bases). CDR3 size: 16 residues. Per the germline V gene, CDR1 is SGHNT and CDR2 is YENEEA. The CDR3 region is CASGLDGGRGTDTQYF. CDR3 in DNA: TGTGCCAGCGGCTTAGATGGGGGCCGAGGCACAGATACGCAGTATTTT.

The chain joins TRBV4-2 to TRBJ2-5; D ambiguous. V was trimmed by 0 bases and J by 6 bases, leaving 8 bases between them. The CDR3 is 13 residues long. The germline V gene encodes CDR1 LGHNA and CDR2 YNFKEQ. This CDR3 reads CASSQEWAKTQYF. The CDR3 DNA reads TGTGCCAGCAGCCAAGAGTGGGCGAAGACCCAGTACTTC.

The chain joins TRBV28 to TRBJ2-7, with TRBD2 identical over 7 bases. The CDR3 contains 12 residues. Unmatched junction bases numbered 1, after V lost 5 bases and J lost 3 bases. CDR1 and CDR2 (germline): MDHEN, SYDVKM. CDR3: CASSGGGYEQYF. CDR3 in DNA: TGTGCCAGCAGTGGGGGGGGCTACGAGCAGTACTTC.

This rearrangement joins TRBV4-3 to TRBJ2-3; 7 bases match TRBD1. Germline V CDR1 and CDR2: LGHNA, YSLEER. After removal of 4 bases from V and 6 bases from J, the junction contained 10 bases not matched to a gene. The length of the CDR3 is 15 residues. The CDR3 reads CASSRLGGAGDTQYF. As DNA, the CDR3 is TGCGCCAGCAGCCGCCTAGGGGGCGCCGGGGATACGCAGTATTTT.

The V and J genes are TRBV18 and TRBJ2-1, with TRBD1 identical over 7 bases. Germline V gives CDR1 KGHSH, CDR2 LQKENI. The CDR3 consists of 13 residues. The J segment lost 6 bases and the V segment lost 5 bases, leaving 4 bases of the junction unmatched. CDR3 in amino acids: CASSSTGANEQFF. In DNA, the CDR3 is TGTGCCAGCTCATCCACAGGGGCCAATGAGCAGTTCTTC.

The genes are TRBV5-4 and TRBJ2-1, with 10 nucleotides matching TRBD1. Germline V lookup: CDR1 SGHNT, CDR2 YYREEE (reference sequence). This CDR3 region has 15 residues. V shed 0 bases and J 9 bases; nucleotides not matched to a gene: 6. The CDR3 reads CASSLGQGAGGEQFF. In nucleotides, the CDR3 is TGTGCCAGCAGCTTGGGACAGGGGGCGGGTGGTGAGCAGTTCTTC.

This CDR3 reads CASSRQGINTGELFF. The CDR3, as DNA: TGTGCCAGCAGTCGACAGGGAATTAACACCGGGGAGCTGTTTTTT. This chain uses TRBV7-8 with TRBJ2-2; TRBD1 matches at 7 bases. Germline V gene data show CDR1 as SGHVS and CDR2 as FQNEAQ. This CDR3 region has 15 residues. Germline trimming cut 6 bases from V and 2 bases from J; bases unmatched to any gene: 6.

This clone showed up just a few times. The chain recombines TRBV4-1 with TRBJ1-6; TRBD1 agrees at 10 bases. From germline, CDR1 is MGHRA and CDR2 YSYEKL. The CDR3 sequence is 17 residues long. V lost 6 bases, J lost 7 bases, and 12 bases stayed unmatched. CDR3 DNA sequence: TGCGCCAGCAGGCCCGACAGGGGGCGCTCCCTGAATTCACCCCTCCACTTT. Amino acid sequence: CASRPDRGRSLNSPLHF.

Only one count was recorded for this clone. The CDR3 sequence is CASSQDPHRDSQPQHF. CDR3 nucleotide sequence: TGTGCCAGCAGCCAAGATCCCCACAGGGATAGTCAGCCCCAGCATTTT. The chain has TRBV4-2 and TRBJ1-5; tentatively, D is TRBD1 (6 bases). Looked up from germline, CDR1 is LGHNA and CDR2 is YNFKEQ. CDR3 size: 16 residues. V was trimmed by 0 bases and J by 6 bases, leaving 15 bases between them.

V and J are TRBV6-1 and TRBJ1-4; D is unclear. CDR3 length: 13 residues. V lost 6 bases and J 12 bases, leaving 17 bases between the germline ends. Germline CDR1 is MNHNS and CDR2 is SASEGT. This CDR3 reads CASRDSSASELFF. CDR3 DNA: TGTGCCAGCAGGGACTCCTCGGCGAGCGAACTGTTTTTT.

The V gene is TRBV12-1, the J gene TRBJ2-2; the tabulated D call, TRBD1, remains unverified against the DNA. TRBV12-1 is assigned pseudogene status. The CDR3 is 18 amino acids. The CDR3 DNA reads TGTGCCAGCAGCTTCCCCCCCCTGGCAGGGTGTAGGGGCGGGGAGCTGTTTTTT. Its translation: CASSFPPLAGCRGGELFF.

The rearrangement links TRBV5-5 to TRBJ2-7, with 11 nucleotides matching TRBD2. Germline CDR1 and CDR2: SGHKS and YYEKEE (reference sequence). The CDR3 extends over 16 amino acids. Unmatched junction bases numbered 9, after V lost 4 bases and J lost 3 bases. CDR3 region: CASSQGLAGPYYEQYF. Here the CDR3 DNA reads TGTGCCAGCAGCCAAGGACTAGCGGGTCCTTACTACGAGCAGTACTTC.

The J gene is TRBJ2-7, the V gene TRBV27, with 7 bases that match TRBD1. Germline V lookup: CDR1 MNHEY, CDR2 SMNVEV (reference sequence). There are 13 residues in the CDR3. The junction had 6 bases not matched to a gene; V was cut back by 7 bases and J by 3 bases. This chain's CDR3 is CASKRQGGYEQYF. The CDR3 DNA sequence: TGTGCCAGCAAGAGACAGGGCGGCTACGAGCAGTACTTC.

The V call is TRBV4-2, the J call TRBJ1-4, with no clear D. The germline V gene encodes CDR1 LGHNA and CDR2 YNFKEQ. The germline V and J ends were trimmed by 4 bases and 0 bases, with 9 bases remaining between them. CDR3 length: 15 amino acids. The CDR3 sequence is CASSLYSATNEKLFF. The CDR3, as DNA: TGTGCCAGCAGCCTTTACAGTGCAACTAATGAAAAACTGTTTTTT.

This clone was seen more than once but under ten times. The CDR3 bases are TGCAGCGTTGCTTGGGACACGGCGAACACTGAAGCTTTCTTT. Amino acid sequence: CSVAWDTANTEAFF. The V and J genes are TRBV29-1 and TRBJ1-1, with D perhaps matching TRBD1 (6 bases). Germline V CDR1 and CDR2: SQVTM, ANQGSEA. The CDR3 totals 14 residues. V lost 4 bases and J 1 base, leaving 13 bases between the germline ends. The variable domain in full, completed from reference TRBV29-1 and TRBJ1-1, reads SAVISQKPSRDICQRGTSLTIQCQVDSQVTMMFWYRQQPGQSLTLIATANQGSEATYESGFVIDKFPISRPNLTFSTLTVSNMSPEDSSIYLCSVAWDTANTEAFFGQGTRLTVV.

The chain has TRBV28 and TRBJ1-3; tentatively, D is TRBD1 (6 bases). CDR1 is MDHEN, CDR2 SYDVKM, per germline. The ends were cut back, 0 bases at V and 4 bases at J, with 19 bases in the middle. The length of the CDR3 is 18 residues. CDR3 nucleotides: TGTGCCAGCAGTTTATGGGCGGGGGGCGACCTGGTAGGAAACACCATATATTTT. Residues: CASSLWAGGDLVGNTIYF. Filled out from reference TRBV28 and TRBJ1-3, the complete variable domain reads DVKVTQSSRYLVKRTGEKVFLECVQDMDHENMFWYRQDPGLGLRLIYFSYDVKMKEKGDIPEGYSVSREKKERFSLILESASTNQTSMYLCASSLWAGGDLVGNTIYFGEGSWLTVV.

This rearrangement joins TRBV5-1 to TRBJ1-5, with TRBD1 identical over 9 bases. The CDR3 is made up of 14 amino acids. Germline V gives CDR1 SGHRS, CDR2 YFSETQ. The trim removed 4 bases at V and 7 bases at J, leaving 6 bases unmatched. The CDR3 nucleotides are TGCGCCAGCAGCATCACAGGGGGCGGGCAGCCCCAGCATTTT. Its protein is CASSITGGGQPQHF. Variable domain in full (rest from reference TRBV5-1 and TRBJ1-5): KAGVTQTPRYLIKTRGQQVTLSCSPISGHRSVSWYQQTPGQGLQFLFEYFSETQRNKGNFPGRFSGRQFSNSRSEMNVSTLELGDSALYLCASSITGGGQPQHFGDGTRLSIL.

The rearrangement joins TRBV10-2 to TRBJ1-5; possible D gene TRBD1, 5 bases. CDR1 and CDR2 from the germline V gene are WSHSY and SAAADI. The CDR3 spans 13 residues. Trimming shortened V by 4 bases and J by 6 bases, and 10 bases separated the two germline ends. The CDR3 bases are TGCGCCAGCAGTGTGGGGGGTCGTCAGCCCCAGCATTTT. Its protein product is CASSVGGRQPQHF.